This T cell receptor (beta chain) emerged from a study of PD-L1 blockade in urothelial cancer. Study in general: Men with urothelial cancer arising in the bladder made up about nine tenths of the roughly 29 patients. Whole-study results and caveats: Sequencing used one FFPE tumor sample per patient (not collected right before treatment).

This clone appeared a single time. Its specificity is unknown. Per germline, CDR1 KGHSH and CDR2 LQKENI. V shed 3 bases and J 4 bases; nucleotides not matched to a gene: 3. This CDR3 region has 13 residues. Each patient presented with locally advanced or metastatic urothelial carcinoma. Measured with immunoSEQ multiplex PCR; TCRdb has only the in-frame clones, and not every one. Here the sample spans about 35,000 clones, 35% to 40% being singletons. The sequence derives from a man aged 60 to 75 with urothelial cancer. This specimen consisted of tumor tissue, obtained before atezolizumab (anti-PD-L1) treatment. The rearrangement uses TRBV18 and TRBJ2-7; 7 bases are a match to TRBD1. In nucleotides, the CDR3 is TGTGCCAGCTCACCCCCACAGGGGTACGAGCAGTACTTC. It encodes CASSPPQGYEQYF.